This T cell receptor beta chain was recovered during a study of cytomegalovirus exposure and HLA in healthy donors. On the study more broadly: Earlier results showed 90 million to 130 million unique TCR beta sequences derived from around 170 million T cells. The Caucasian-associated ancestry cluster contained approximately 81% of the approximately 400 genotyped donors.

Findings of the study overall: With DRB1 most and HLA-C fewest, TCR association rates differed between HLA loci in a later analysis. Several of the most significant clusters appeared linked to common viral pathogens, based on a later analysis.

Vbeta (60) and Jbeta (13) primers were used in the PCR. Sequencing was performed with immunoSEQ multiplex PCR; in TCRdb, only in-frame clones are kept and a portion is missing. In the table there are roughly 150,000 clones, about 74% of which are singletons. This clone turned up a few times. Its antigen remains unidentified. The TCR sequence derives from a man aged 40-49 years in good health and CMV-seronegative. The specimen sequenced was PBMCs.

CDR3 nucleotides: TGTGCCTGGAGTGTAGGGCTAGCGGGGGGCGCAGATACGCAGTATTTT. It yields the protein CAWSVGLAGGADTQYF. This chain joins TRBV30 and TRBJ2-3; 11 positions agree with TRBD2. Per the germline V gene, CDR1 is GTSNPN and CDR2 is SVGIG (reference sequence). The CDR3 consists of 16 residues. The V and J ends lost 0 bases and 4 bases, in that order; junction bases with no gene match: 6.